These 22 T cell receptor beta chains were all obtained from the same sample, sequenced in a study of early T cells in non-severe SARS-CoV-2 infection. TCRdb re-called the 5' RACE reads with MiXCR, one entry per CDR3 protein. Here the sample spans 37,000 or so distinct CDR3 sequences, about 6.2% being singletons. Sequencing was done on a sample of whole blood. All receptors derive from an adult who was a healthcare worker with PCR-confirmed SARS-CoV-2 infection or an uninfected control (not recorded which).

This clonotype occurred many times. The chain joins TRBV7-2 to TRBJ1-1; TRBD1 might be the D (6 bases). The CDR3 runs 17 residues. Trimming pared 5 bases from V and 1 base from J, leaving 20 bases between. Germline V lookup: CDR1 SGHTA, CDR2 FQGNSA. The CDR3 sequence is CASSHRLRGRRNTEAFF. The DNA for the CDR3 is TGTGCCAGCAGCCACCGCCTCAGGGGCAGAAGGAACACTGAAGCTTTCTTT.

This clonotype showed up many times. The V call is TRBV30, the J call TRBJ2-3; D might be TRBD2 (6 bases). Germline CDR1 reads GTSNPN; CDR2 reads SVGIG (reference sequence). The CDR3 contains 12 residues. V was trimmed by 3 bases and J by 6 bases, leaving 10 bases between them. This CDR3 reads CAWRTTSDTQYF. CDR3 bases: TGTGCCTGGAGGACCACTAGCGATACGCAGTATTTT.

The chain combines TRBV30 with TRBJ2-1, with D unresolved. The CDR3 covers 13 residues. The germline V and J ends were trimmed by 1 base and 5 bases, with 9 bases remaining between them. Germline V lookup: CDR1 GTSNPN, CDR2 SVGIG (reference sequence). DNA for the CDR3: TGTGCCTGGAGTGGCACGGCCCACAATGAGCAGTTCTTC. It yields the protein CAWSGTAHNEQFF.

This clonotype was picked up a small number of times. The chain recombines TRBV9 with TRBJ2-1; D might be TRBD2 (6 bases). Trimming took off 2 bases at V and 7 bases at J, with 16 bases between the two ends. CDR1 and CDR2 from the germline V gene are SGDLS and YYNGEE. The length of the CDR3 is 15 residues. CDR3 bases: TGTGCCAGCAGCGTCGCCCCCATTCGGGAGAATGAGCAGTTCTTC. Its translation: CASSVAPIRENEQFF. Full variable domain (rest looked up from reference TRBV9 and TRBJ2-1): DSGVTQTPKHLITATGQRVTLRCSPRSGDLSVYWYQQSLDQGLQFLIQYYNGEERAKGNILERFSAQQFPDLHSELNLSSLELGDSALYFCASSVAPIRENEQFFGPGTRLTVL.

This clonotype has only a few counts. The V gene is TRBV12-3 or TRBV12-4, the J gene TRBJ2-7; D gene unclear. The length of the CDR3 is 13 residues. Deletions cut 4 bases from V and 4 bases from J, with 11 bases between. CDR3 nucleotide sequence: TGTGCCAGCAGTTCCGTGGCCGCTTACGAGCAGTACTTC. Translated: CASSSVAAYEQYF.

This clonotype has at least ten counts. The rearrangement links TRBV10-3 to TRBJ2-5; 8 bases match TRBD1. V was pared by 5 bases and J by 0 bases, with 5 bases of the junction left unmatched. Germline V gene data show CDR1 as ENHRY and CDR2 as SYGVKD. The CDR3 has 15 residues. The CDR3 DNA sequence: TGTGCCATCAGTAATTTGGACAGGGACCAAGAGACCCAGTACTTC. Translation gives CAISNLDRDQETQYF.

This clonotype was seen a few times. This chain uses TRBV20-1 with TRBJ2-7; D is undetermined. This CDR3 region has 13 residues. Per the germline V gene, CDR1 is DFQATT and CDR2 is SNEGSKA (reference sequence). V lost 1 base to trimming and J lost 0 bases, with 7 bases between them. CDR3 nucleotide sequence: TGCAGTGCTAGAGTGCGTAGCTCCTACGAGCAGTACTTC. Encoded protein: CSARVRSSYEQYF.

The gene calls are TRBV7-8 and TRBJ1-1; TRBD1 matches 12 bases. CDR1 and CDR2 from the germline V gene are SGHVS and FQNEAQ. CDR3 size: 15 residues. After removal of 6 bases from V and 11 bases from J, the junction contained 13 bases not matched to a gene. The CDR3 here is CASSSQGQGARWAFF. The CDR3 DNA follows: TGTGCCAGCAGTTCACAGGGACAGGGGGCCCGGTGGGCTTTCTTT.

There are a few counts of this clonotype. This chain connects TRBV12-3 or TRBV12-4 to TRBJ1-2, with 7 nucleotides matching TRBD1. The junction had 7 bases not matched to a gene; V was cut back by 6 bases and J by 3 bases. This CDR3 comprises 14 residues. This CDR3 is CASSQGGRHYGYTF. The CDR3 coding sequence is TGTGCCAGCAGCCAAGGGGGCAGGCACTATGGCTACACCTTC.

The rearrangement uses TRBV7-3 and TRBJ2-1, with TRBD2 as a possible D gene (6 bases). The CDR3 totals 15 residues. Germline-derived CDR1 and CDR2 are SGHTA and FQGTGA. With 2 bases removed from V and 7 bases from J, the gap between germline ends came to 15 bases. CDR3 in amino acids: CASSLGGLGANEQFF. CDR3 DNA: TGTGCCAGCAGCTTAGGAGGGCTAGGCGCGAATGAGCAGTTCTTC.

This clonotype appeared many times. V and J are TRBV20-1 and TRBJ2-7, with D unresolved. CDR3 length: 12 amino acids. V was trimmed by 0 bases and J by 6 bases, leaving 9 bases between them. Germline V CDR1 and CDR2: DFQATT, SNEGSKA (reference sequence). CDR3 sequence reads: CSARDLGFEQYF. Here the CDR3 DNA reads TGCAGTGCTAGAGATCTTGGGTTCGAGCAGTACTTC.

This clonotype came up a few times. The chain uses TRBV7-9 and TRBJ2-1; TRBD2 matches at 16 bases. After removal of 9 bases from V and 1 base from J, the junction contained 9 bases not matched to a gene. This CDR3 is 18 amino acids long. The germline gives CDR1 SEHNR, CDR2 FQNEAQ (reference sequence). CDR3 bases: TGTGCCAGTAAGAGGGGACTAGCGGGAGGGCCTTCCTACAATGAGCAGTTCTTC. Amino acid sequence: CASKRGLAGGPSYNEQFF.

At least ten counts were recorded for this clonotype. Germline and junction disagree at one end, which may indicate a read error. J is TRBJ2-7 and V is TRBV7-9; D remains unclear. The CDR3 extends over 13 amino acids. Germline values: CDR1 SEHNR, CDR2 FQNEAQ (reference sequence). The CDR3 DNA reads as TGTGCCAGCAGCTCGAGGAGCTCCTACGAACAGTACTTC. This encodes CASSSRSSYEQYF.

This clonotype was seen repeatedly, ten times or more. The chain carries TRBV28 and TRBJ1-2, with 8 bases identical to TRBD1. Germline V gene lookup returns CDR1 MDHEN and CDR2 SYDVKM. CDR3 length: 16 amino acids. The V segment lost 5 bases and the J segment 4 bases; nucleotides outside the gene matches: 12. CDR3 bases: TGTGCCAGCAGTGGTATTTCCGGGACAGGTGTCTATGGCTACACCTTC. It codes for CASSGISGTGVYGYTF.

The chain combines TRBV9 with TRBJ2-5; TRBD2 aligns across 9 bases. The CDR3 is made up of 15 amino acids. V dropped 2 bases and J dropped 5; count of bases not matched to a gene: 7. CDR1 SGDLS and CDR2 YYNGEE come from the germline V gene. The CDR3 bases are TGTGCCAGCAGCGTCTCTGCGGGAGGGGATGAGACCCAGTACTTC. Its translation is CASSVSAGGDETQYF.

This clonotype was recorded many times. The V gene is TRBV20-1, the J gene TRBJ2-1, with D maybe TRBD2 (5 bases). CDR3 length: 16 residues. The V and J ends lost 6 bases and 0 bases respectively, with 18 bases between them. The germline CDR1 and CDR2 sequences are DFQATT and SNEGSKA (reference sequence). CDR3: CSALLTVGSSYNEQFF. The CDR3 nucleotides read TGCAGTGCACTTCTTACGGTGGGGAGCTCCTACAATGAGCAGTTCTTC.

This rearrangement joins TRBV6-1 to TRBJ2-1; D may be TRBD1 or TRBD2 (7 bases each). V lost 5 bases and J lost 8, with 22 bases in between. CDR1 and CDR2 from the germline V gene are MNHNS and SASEGT. This CDR3 region has 16 residues. DNA of the CDR3: TGTGCCAGCAGTCTTGCGACTAGCAGGGGGGATTATGAGCAGTTCTTC. Amino acids: CASSLATSRGDYEQFF.

This clonotype was seen only a few times. This chain links TRBV12-3 or TRBV12-4 with TRBJ2-7; 11 bases are shared with TRBD2. This CDR3 region has 14 residues. V shed 6 bases and J 4 bases; nucleotides not matched to a gene: 5. The CDR3 bases are TGTGCCAGCAGAAAGGGACTAGCGGTTTACGAGCAGTACTTC. Translated, it gives CASRKGLAVYEQYF.

The sample holds many counts of this clonotype. The chain links TRBV27 to TRBJ2-2; tentatively, D is TRBD2 (6 bases). This CDR3 has 14 amino acids. Deletions cut 9 bases from V and 1 base from J, with 12 bases between. Germline V gives CDR1 MNHEY, CDR2 SMNVEV (reference sequence). In nucleotides, the CDR3 is TGTGCCAGTATGACGGGACTGAACACCGGGGAGCTGTTTTTT. It translates to CASMTGLNTGELFF.

The J gene is TRBJ2-2, the V gene TRBV6-1, with D uncertain. V lost 7 bases and J lost 6, with 18 bases in between. The CDR3 is 15 amino acids. Per germline, CDR1 MNHNS and CDR2 SASEGT. This CDR3 reads CASTPEPWGAGELFF. Here the CDR3 DNA reads TGTGCCAGCACCCCCGAACCTTGGGGTGCCGGGGAGCTGTTTTTT.

The chain links TRBV11-2 to TRBJ2-3, with D possibly called TRBD1 or TRBD2 (7 bases each). CDR1 and CDR2 (germline): SGHAT, FQNNGV. The CDR3 has 15 residues. With 5 bases removed from V and 5 bases from J, the gap between germline ends came to 17 bases. CDR3 coding DNA: TGTGCCAGCAGCCCCCTCTCAGGGGGGGTAGATACGCAGTATTTT. It codes for CASSPLSGGVDTQYF. The whole variable domain, filled in from reference TRBV11-2 and TRBJ2-3, reads EAGVAQSPRYKIIEKRQSVAFWCNPISGHATLYWYQQILGQGPKLLIQFQNNGVVDDSQLPKDRFSAERLKGVDSTLKIQPAKLEDSAVYLCASSPLSGGVDTQYFGPGTRLTVL.

This clonotype was picked up a small number of times. V and J are TRBV3-1 and TRBJ2-4; 11 positions agree with TRBD2. CDR1 and CDR2 (germline): LGHDT, YNNKEL (reference sequence). This CDR3 has 19 residues. V was pared by 2 bases and J by 0 bases, with 9 bases of the junction left unmatched. The CDR3 spells CASSQSGTSGGLAKNIQYF. CDR3 nucleotide sequence: TGTGCCAGCAGCCAATCTGGGACTAGCGGAGGTCTAGCCAAAAACATTCAGTACTTC.